This TCR beta chain is drawn from a study of T cell changes during pregnancy in multiple sclerosis. The CDR3 sequence is 14 residues long. With V trimmed by 2 bases and J by 3 bases, 4 bases remained unmatched. Germline V gene lookup returns CDR1 GTSNPN and CDR2 SVGIG (reference sequence). Measured with immunoSEQ multiplex PCR; TCRdb has only the in-frame clones, and not every one. The sample has some 68,000 clones; 92% are singletons. This clonotype was obtained from a female donor in good health, enrolled as a control in a pregnancy study. The source was peripheral blood, collected in the second trimester of pregnancy. V gene TRBV30 combines with J gene TRBJ1-1; 9 positions match TRBD1. This CDR3 is CAWSRDRAYTEAFF. CDR3 DNA sequence: TGTGCCTGGAGTAGGGACAGGGCCTACACTGAAGCTTTCTTT.